This TCR beta chain stems from a study of cytomegalovirus exposure and HLA in healthy donors. Study at large: The roughly 120 validation repertoires, a later analysis reported, used the same platform as the roughly 660 repertoires from the first cohort. Points from the study as a whole: Specific recognition of CMV antigens was confirmed in vitro for three chains (all CMV-associated). As was reported, the classifier diagnosed cytomegalovirus status with high specificity and sensitivity.

From germline, CDR1 is SGHDN and CDR2 FVKESK. This CDR3 comprises 16 residues. Trimming removed 0 bases at V and 8 bases at J, with 16 bases between. This clone has only one observation. The antigen remains unidentified. TCRdb's copy holds only in-frame clones and misses some; the assay was immunoSEQ multiplex PCR. Of 150,000 to 200,000 clones listed, 80% to 85% are singletons. The sequence was obtained from a woman younger than 35 in good health and CMV-seropositive. This chain connects TRBV14 to TRBJ1-4, with D hard to call. The sample comprised PBMCs. In DNA form, the CDR3 reads TGTGCCAGCAGCCAAGAAGGCCGGCCAACGGGGGAAAAACTGTTTTTT. Encoded protein: CASSQEGRPTGEKLFF.